Following are 17 T cell receptor beta chains from one sample sequenced in a study of cytomegalovirus exposure and HLA in healthy donors. Primers: 60 Vbeta forward and 13 Jbeta reverse. Repertoires were generated with immunoSEQ multiplex PCR, while TCRdb's copy carries only in-frame clones and drops some. The data hold some 120,000 clones, with 15% to 17% observed a single time. The sequenced sample was PBMCs. Source of these receptors: a woman aged 18-29 years in good health and CMV-seronegative.

This clone was detected only a few times. The rearrangement links TRBV5-1 to TRBJ2-3, with D perhaps matching TRBD1 (5 bases). Germline-derived CDR1 and CDR2 are SGHRS and YFSETQ. The germline V and J ends were trimmed by 0 bases and 8 bases, with 22 bases remaining between them. CDR3 length: 17 amino acids. CDR3 DNA: TGCGCCAGCAGCTTGGTAGCTAGTGGGAACCAGGGTGGTACGCAGTATTTT. This translates into CASSLVASGNQGGTQYF.

This clone showed up just a few times. This sequence joins TRBV6-1 and TRBJ2-5; D is unresolved. The J call may be in error: the DNA end matches TRBJ2-7 better. The CDR3 extends over 15 amino acids. Germline V lookup: CDR1 MNHNS, CDR2 SASEGT. The CDR3 DNA is TGTGCCAGCAGTGAATTGGGTGGTGCGGCCTACGAGCAGTACTTC. Protein sequence: CASSELGGAAYEQYF.

The rearrangement uses TRBV7-8 and TRBJ2-1; the D gene is possibly TRBD2 (6 bases). V was trimmed by 5 bases and J by 7 bases, leaving 15 bases between them. This CDR3 has 14 residues. Germline CDR1 is SGHVS and CDR2 is FQNEAQ. In DNA, the CDR3 is TGTGCCAGCAGCCTGTGGCTAGCGCAGAATGAGCAGTTCTTC. Its translation: CASSLWLAQNEQFF.

J is TRBJ2-6 and V is TRBV28; tentative D call: TRBD2 (6 bases). Germline V gives CDR1 MDHEN, CDR2 SYDVKM. Trimming stripped 6 bases from V and 3 bases from J, with 12 bases between. This CDR3 spans 15 amino acids. Here the CDR3 reads CASSYETSGANVLTF. The CDR3 DNA is TGTGCCAGCAGCTACGAGACTAGTGGGGCCAACGTCCTGACTTTC.

Only a few counts were recorded for this clone. The chain joins TRBV10-3 to TRBJ2-1, with 12 positions matching TRBD2. CDR1 ENHRY and CDR2 SYGVKD come from the germline V gene. The CDR3 has 16 residues. Trimming removed 4 bases from V and 7 bases from J; junction bases left unmatched: 8. The CDR3 is CAISGQLAGGGNEQFF. CDR3 in DNA: TGTGCCATCAGTGGTCAACTAGCGGGAGGAGGTAATGAGCAGTTCTTC.

This chain joins TRBV5-8 and TRBJ1-1, with D unresolved. CDR3 length: 13 residues. Deletions cut 1 base from V and 1 base from J, with 5 bases between. Looked up from germline, CDR1 is SGHTS and CDR2 is YDEGEE. The CDR3 region is CASSLNRNTEAFF. In nucleotides, the CDR3 is TGTGCCAGCAGCTTGAACAGGAACACTGAAGCTTTCTTT.

The table lists this clone with a few counts. This chain links TRBV2 with TRBJ1-1; no clear D. The V gene lost 7 bases and the J gene lost 4 bases, with 10 bases spanning the gap. The CDR3 sequence is 12 residues long. CDR1 is SNHLY, CDR2 FYNNEI, per germline. Here the CDR3 DNA reads TGTGCCAGCAAGCCATCGCTCACTGAAGCTTTCTTT. This gives the protein CASKPSLTEAFF.

The chain carries TRBV5-4 and TRBJ2-1, with D perhaps matching TRBD2 (5 bases). Trimming pared 4 bases from V and 5 bases from J, leaving 10 bases between. CDR1 SGHNT and CDR2 YYREEE come from the germline V gene (reference sequence). The CDR3 consists of 13 residues. The CDR3 nucleotides are TGTGCCAGCAGCCAGCTGAGGGACAATGAGCAGTTCTTC. It translates to CASSQLRDNEQFF.

In its sample, this clone was seen a few times. The V call is TRBV30, the J call TRBJ2-1, with D possibly matching TRBD1 (7 bases). CDR1 is GTSNPN, CDR2 SVGIG, per germline (reference sequence). V dropped 2 bases and J dropped 7 bases, with 15 bases sitting between them. CDR3 size: 14 residues. The CDR3 region has the DNA TGTGCCTGGAGTTCAGACCCAGGGGGGAATGAGCAGTTCTTC. It yields the protein CAWSSDPGGNEQFF.

The chain links TRBV4-1 to TRBJ2-5, with 7 bases lining up with TRBD2. The CDR3 runs to 14 residues. The germline V gene has CDR1 MGHRA and CDR2 YSYEKL. CDR3 DNA sequence: TGCGCGACCCCAACGGGGGAGGGAGAGGAGACCCAGTACTTC. Residues: CATPTGEGEETQYF.

This clone has only one observation. The rearrangement joins TRBV29-1 to TRBJ2-1, with a weak D call TRBD1 (6 bases). Germline CDR1 reads SQVTM; CDR2 reads ANQGSEA. CDR3 length equals 14 residues. Trimming removed 6 bases at V and 5 bases at J, with 17 bases between. In DNA, the CDR3 is TGCAGCGTAGATACAGGGTCGGGTAACAATGAGCAGTTCTTC. Translation: CSVDTGSGNNEQFF.

The chain links TRBV27 to TRBJ1-5; 9 bases are shared with TRBD1. The CDR3 contains 16 residues. Trimming took 2 bases from V and 3 from J; bases not matched to a gene: 5. CDR1 is MNHEY, CDR2 SMNVEV, per germline (reference sequence). As DNA, the CDR3 is TGTGCCAGCAGTTTAGAGGGACAGGGATTCAATCAGCCCCAGCATTTT. Encoded protein: CASSLEGQGFNQPQHF.

The rearrangement links TRBV5-5 to TRBJ1-1; D may be TRBD1 (5 bases). CDR3 length: 15 residues. Per the germline V gene, CDR1 is SGHKS and CDR2 is YYEKEE (reference sequence). V was shortened by 3 bases and J by 6 bases, with 18 bases between the two germline ends. Here the CDR3 reads CASSYLGGINAEAFF. The CDR3, as DNA: TGTGCCAGCAGCTACCTTGGGGGGATCAACGCTGAAGCTTTCTTT.

V is TRBV13 and J is TRBJ2-3, with 12 bases matching TRBD2. The V segment lost 4 bases and the J segment 5 bases; nucleotides outside the gene matches: 4. CDR3 length: 15 residues. Germline V lookup: CDR1 PRHDT, CDR2 FYEKMQ (reference sequence). The chain's CDR3 is CASSSPGLAGDTQYF. Written as DNA, the CDR3 is TGTGCCAGCAGCTCTCCGGGACTAGCGGGAGATACGCAGTATTTT.

This clone was observed a few times. This chain links TRBV15 with TRBJ1-1, with D unresolved. Trimming removed 1 base at V and 0 bases at J, with 6 bases between. Germline CDR1 is LNHNV and CDR2 is YYDKDF (reference sequence). This CDR3 comprises 14 residues. DNA for the CDR3: TGTGCCACCAGCAGAGGCGAAATGAACACTGAAGCTTTCTTT. This codes for CATSRGEMNTEAFF. Based on the CDR3 plus reference TRBV15 and TRBJ1-1, the full variable domain is DAMVIQNPRYQVTQFGKPVTLSCSQTLNHNVMYWYQQKSSQAPKLLFHYYDKDFNNEADTPDNFQSRRPNTSFCFLDIRSPGLGDTAMYLCATSRGEMNTEAFFGQGTRLTVV.

The rearrangement links TRBV7-9 to TRBJ1-4, with unresolved D. The CDR3 runs 16 residues. The V gene's germline CDR1 is SEHNR and CDR2 FQNEAQ (reference sequence). Trimming removed 4 bases at V and 0 bases at J, with 12 bases between. The CDR3 spells CASSSFVLATNEKLFF. The CDR3 DNA follows: TGTGCCAGCAGCTCTTTTGTTCTAGCAACTAATGAAAAACTGTTTTTT.

The chain combines TRBV15 with TRBJ1-2; weak D call: TRBD1 (6 bases). V was shortened by 3 bases and J by 4 bases, with 15 bases between the two germline ends. The CDR3 totals 15 residues. The V gene's germline CDR1 is LNHNV and CDR2 YYDKDF (reference sequence). This chain's CDR3 is CATSSLKGEGYGYTF. CDR3 sequence (DNA): TGTGCCACCAGCAGTTTGAAGGGGGAGGGCTATGGCTACACCTTC.